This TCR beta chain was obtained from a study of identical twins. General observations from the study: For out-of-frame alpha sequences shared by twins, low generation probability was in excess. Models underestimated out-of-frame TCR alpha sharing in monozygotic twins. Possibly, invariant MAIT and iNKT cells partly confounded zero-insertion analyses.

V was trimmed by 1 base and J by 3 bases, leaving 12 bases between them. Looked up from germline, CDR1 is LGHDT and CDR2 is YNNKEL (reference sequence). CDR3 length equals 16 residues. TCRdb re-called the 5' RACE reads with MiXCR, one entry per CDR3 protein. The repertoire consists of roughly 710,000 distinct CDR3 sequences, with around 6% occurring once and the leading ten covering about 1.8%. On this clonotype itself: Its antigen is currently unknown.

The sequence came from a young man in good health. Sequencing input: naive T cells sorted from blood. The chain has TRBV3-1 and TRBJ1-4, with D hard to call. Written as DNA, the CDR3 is TGTGCCAGCAGCCAAGCTCCTATGGTAGCTAATGAAAAACTGTTTTTT. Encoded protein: CASSQAPMVANEKLFF.